Listed below are T cell receptor beta chains from one sample, sequenced in a study of regulatory T cells in long-lasting Graves disease. TCRdb reprocessed the multiplex PCR reads via MiXCR and lists one record per CDR3 protein. The profile covers roughly 500,000 distinct CDR3 sequences, with under 25% appearing a single time and roughly 6.9% taken by the ten largest. Sequencing used peripheral blood mononuclear cells (PBMCs), obtained when the disease was refractory, from a patient treated with antithyroid drugs. These TCRs come from a female donor with Graves disease. Both conserved end residues are part of each CDR3. The order of the fields is D gene, J gene, V gene, clone size, CDR3 protein, CDR3 DNA. D genes are given only for firm matches. Clone size is stated in some rows and not others, as once, few, many or a class when expanded.

-,TRBJ1-6,TRBV11-2,few,CASSLVMGEMGRSPLHF,TGTGCCAGCAGCTTAGTGATGGGGGAAATGGGTCGCTCACCCCTCCACTTT
-,TRBJ2-1,TRBV20-1,few,CSARDRQGNYNEQFF,TGCAGTGCTAGAGATAGGCAGGGGAATTACAATGAGCAGTTCTTC
TRBD1,TRBJ2-1,TRBV28,-,CASSQTGERFNEQFF,TGTGCCAGCAGCCAGACAGGGGAACGGTTCAATGAGCAGTTCTTC
-,TRBJ2-7,TRBV20-1,few,CSASKMGISGPSSYEQYF,TGCAGTGCTAGTAAGATGGGAATCAGCGGGCCTAGCTCCTACGAGCAGTACTTC
-,TRBJ1-2,TRBV4-2,few,CASSQDPGADYLNYGYTF,TGTGCCAGCAGCCAAGATCCCGGGGCAGACTACCTCAACTATGGCTACACCTTC
-,TRBJ2-7,TRBV6-1,-,CASTRPGVPSYEQYF,TGTGCCAGCACGCGTCCGGGGGTTCCTTCGTACGAGCAGTACTTC
-,TRBJ1-4,TRBV28,many,CASGALNEKLFF,TGTGCCAGCGGGGCCCTCAATGAAAAACTGTTTTTT
-,TRBJ1-1,TRBV20-1,-,CSARVGRTGYLNTEAFF,TGCAGTGCTAGAGTGGGCAGAACGGGATATTTGAACACTGAAGCTTTCTTT
-,TRBJ1-6,TRBV19,few,CASSIRQTLGSPLHF,TGTGCCAGTAGTATCCGACAGACTCTTGGCTCACCCCTCCACTTT
-,TRBJ2-3,TRBV29-1,-,CSVEESTGGTQYF,TGCAGCGTTGAAGAAAGCACCGGCGGTACGCAGTATTTT